The clone carrying this T cell receptor (beta chain) has ten or more counts. The data derive from a study of blood T cell repertoires in COVID-19. TCRdb's copy holds only in-frame clones and misses some; the assay was immunoSEQ multiplex PCR. The sample has about 240,000 clones; roughly 89% are singletons. The CDR3 contains 15 residues. Germline V CDR1 and CDR2: LGHNA, YSLEER. With 0 bases removed from V and 4 bases from J, the gap between germline ends came to 10 bases. The rearrangement uses TRBV4-3 and TRBJ1-5, with D perhaps TRBD1 (5 bases). Material for sequencing was PBMCs or T cells enriched from blood (not recorded which). This receptor was taken from a woman between 25 and 40 years old with acute COVID-19. The CDR3 DNA is TGCGCCAGCAGCCAAGATGTACAGGTTAATCAGCCCCAGCATTTT. Its translation is CASSQDVQVNQPQHF.